The clone carrying this TCR beta chain was counted ten times or more. The data are from a study of Graves' ophthalmopathy and Graves' hyperthyroidism. The CDR3 contains 16 residues. Germline assignment: CDR1 SQVTM and CDR2 ANQGSEA. The trim removed 8 bases at V and 1 base at J, leaving 14 bases unmatched. Using RNA transcripts, the TCR beta CDR3 regions were amplified. Investigators did first-round RT-PCR with HTBI primers, then second-round multiplex PCR. MiXCR was run by TCRdb on the multiplex PCR reads, yielding one entry per CDR3 protein. Of 350,000 to 450,000 distinct CDR3 sequences listed, approximately 20% are singletons. Presentation of ophthalmopathy in the donors involved moderate-to-severe activity, CAS ≥3, NOSPECS ≥4 and a duration under 3 months.

The origin of this receptor is a woman under 30 with Graves' ophthalmopathy. The chain has TRBV29-1 and TRBJ1-1; 9 bases are shared with TRBD1. The sample taken for sequencing was peripheral blood. CDR3 in DNA: TGCAGCTCACGTACCCCCGCGGGACAGGGGAACACTGAAGCTTTCTTT. It translates to CSSRTPAGQGNTEAFF.